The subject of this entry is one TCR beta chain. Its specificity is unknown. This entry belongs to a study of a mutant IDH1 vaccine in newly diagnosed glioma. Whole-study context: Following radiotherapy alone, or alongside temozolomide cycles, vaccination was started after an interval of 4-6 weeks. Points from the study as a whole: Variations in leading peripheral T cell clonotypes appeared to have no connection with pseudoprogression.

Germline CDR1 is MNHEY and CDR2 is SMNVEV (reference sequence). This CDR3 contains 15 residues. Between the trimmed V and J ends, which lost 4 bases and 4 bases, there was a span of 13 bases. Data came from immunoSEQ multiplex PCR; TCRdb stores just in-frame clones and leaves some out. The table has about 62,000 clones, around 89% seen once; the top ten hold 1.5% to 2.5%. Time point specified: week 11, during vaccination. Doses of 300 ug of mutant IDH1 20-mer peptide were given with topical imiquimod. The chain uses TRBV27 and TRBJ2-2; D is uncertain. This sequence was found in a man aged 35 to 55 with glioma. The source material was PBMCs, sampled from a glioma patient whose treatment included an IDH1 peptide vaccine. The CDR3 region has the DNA TGTGCCAGCAGTTGGTTCGGAACGGGCACCGGGGAGCTGTTTTTT. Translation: CASSWFGTGTGELFF.